These 3 T cell receptor beta chains were all obtained from the same sample, sequenced in a study of blood T cells in healthy people across ages. Together with a sample-barcoded 5' primer, a J-beta primer mix was included in a second PCR lasting about 7 to 11 cycles. TCRdb processed the 5' RACE reads anew with MiXCR; each CDR3 protein has one entry. Of fewer than 900,000 distinct CDR3 sequences listed, about half are singletons. The sequenced material came from blood. These receptor sequences come from a woman aged 60-75 years in good health.

The chain joins TRBV7-2 to TRBJ2-1; 8 bases map to TRBD2. Germline V gene sequence: CDR1 SGHTA, CDR2 FQGNSA. The trim removed 5 bases at V and 7 bases at J, leaving 10 bases unmatched. This CDR3 has 15 residues. The CDR3 reads CASSQGGGGRNEQFF. CDR3 nucleotide sequence: TGTGCCAGCAGCCAAGGAGGCGGCGGGAGGAATGAGCAGTTCTTC.

The chain joins TRBV19 to TRBJ1-1; D ambiguous. V lost 1 base and J 1 base, leaving 4 bases between the germline ends. The V gene's germline CDR1 is LNHDA and CDR2 SQIVND (reference sequence). CDR3 length equals 13 residues. In nucleotides, the CDR3 is TGTGCCAGTAGTATAGCGGAGAACACTGAAGCTTTCTTT. Residues: CASSIAENTEAFF.

The chain carries TRBV9 and TRBJ2-5, with D hard to call. Per the germline V gene, CDR1 is SGDLS and CDR2 is YYNGEE. Trimming took off 0 bases at V and 1 base at J, with 10 bases between the two ends. CDR3 length equals 15 residues. The CDR3 DNA sequence: TGTGCCAGCAGCGTAGCTTCCGCAGGCCAAGAGACCCAGTACTTC. It yields the protein CASSVASAGQETQYF.